These 28 T cell receptor beta chains were all obtained from the same sample, sequenced in a study of Graves' ophthalmopathy and Graves' hyperthyroidism. Amplification of the TCR beta CDR3 regions used RNA transcripts (as template). After a first-round RT-PCR with HTBI primers, a second-round multiplex PCR was run. MiXCR, run by TCRdb on the multiplex PCR reads, gives a single entry per CDR3 protein. Here the sample spans under 350,000 distinct CDR3 sequences, under 20% being singletons. Sequencing was carried out using peripheral blood. These TCRs come from an adult man with Graves' ophthalmopathy.

This clonotype was detected many times. The chain couples TRBV6-2 or TRBV6-3 to TRBJ2-2; perhaps TRBD2 as D (6 bases). Trimming pared 5 bases from V and 6 bases from J, leaving 16 bases between. Germline CDR1 is MNHEY and CDR2 is SVGEGT. This CDR3 is 15 amino acids long. CDR3 region: CASSHPGEIPGELFF. In DNA, the CDR3 is TGTGCCAGCAGTCATCCGGGGGAGATCCCCGGGGAGCTGTTTTTT.

The chain carries TRBV2 and TRBJ1-5; the D is unclear. The CDR3 runs to 16 residues. Trimming stripped 5 bases from V and 7 bases from J, with 21 bases between. In germline, CDR1 is SNHLY, CDR2 FYNNEI. The CDR3 sequence is CASSIWFSGEQQPQHF. CDR3 coding DNA: TGTGCCAGCAGTATTTGGTTTAGCGGTGAACAACAGCCCCAGCATTTT.

This clonotype was counted ten times or more. The CDR3 reads CASNFAGEKQPQHF. DNA of the CDR3: TGTGCCAGCAACTTCGCGGGAGAAAAACAGCCCCAGCATTTT. The J gene is TRBJ1-5, the V gene TRBV28; D uncertain. V lost 7 bases, J lost 7 bases, and 17 bases lay in between. Germline CDR1 MDHEN, CDR2 SYDVKM. The CDR3 is 14 amino acids.

This clonotype was counted many times. The J gene is TRBJ1-5, the V gene TRBV6-2 or TRBV6-3; no clear D gene. Trimming shortened V by 6 bases and J by 6 bases, and 15 bases separated the two germline ends. The CDR3 totals 14 residues. CDR1 and CDR2 (germline): MNHEY, SVGEGT. The CDR3 sequence: CASRGRESGQPQHF. The CDR3 bases are TGTGCCAGCAGGGGCCGGGAGTCCGGTCAGCCCCAGCATTTT.

On this clonotype: A much larger clone differs by one base, so this may be a read error. The CDR3 does not end in the conserved phenylalanine or tryptophan, so this is likely a read error. The chain is built from TRBV7-6 and TRBJ2-2; D is possibly TRBD1 (5 bases). Trimming cost V 7 bases and J 6 bases, with 9 bases left between them. The CDR3 runs to 12 residues. Germline V lookup: CDR1 SGHVS, CDR2 FNYEAQ. The CDR3 sequence is CASTPGSGELFL. CDR3 nucleotide sequence: TGTGCCAGCACCCCAGGGTCCGGGGAGCTGTTTCTT.

This clonotype was counted many times. This chain uses TRBV6-1 with TRBJ1-2, with 7 positions matching TRBD1. This CDR3 spans 15 amino acids. Trimming took 3 bases from V and 4 from J; bases not matched to a gene: 8. Looked up from germline, CDR1 is MNHNS and CDR2 is SASEGT. This chain's CDR3 is CASSDRGGGAYGYTF. For the CDR3, the DNA is TGTGCCAGCAGTGATAGGGGAGGGGGCGCCTATGGCTACACCTTC.

V usage is TRBV11-2 and J usage is TRBJ2-5; TRBD1 might be the D (5 bases). The CDR3 covers 13 residues. V was pared by 7 bases and J by 2 bases, with 11 bases between. Germline-derived CDR1 and CDR2 are SGHAT and FQNNGV. The CDR3 nucleotides are TGTGCCAGCAAGACCCCAGGGCAAGAGACCCAGTACTTC. This translates into CASKTPGQETQYF.

Remarks on this clonotype: This may be a read error, as it is one base from a much larger clone. The V gene is TRBV6-1, the J gene TRBJ1-1; D perhaps matches TRBD1 (6 bases). V lost 6 bases and J 1 base, leaving 9 bases between the germline ends. Germline CDR1 reads MNHNS; CDR2 reads SASEGT. CDR3 size: 13 residues. CDR3 nucleotide sequence: TGTGCCAGCAGGGCAGGGGCGAACACTGAAGCTTTCTTT. Translation gives CASRAGANTEAFF.

J is TRBJ1-1 and V is TRBV18, with D maybe TRBD1 (6 bases). The germline gives CDR1 KGHSH, CDR2 LQKENI. The CDR3 is made up of 17 amino acids. Trimming removed 1 base from V and 4 bases from J, with 19 bases in between. The CDR3 sequence: CASSPRTYNGGGTEAFF. As DNA, the CDR3 is TGTGCCAGCTCACCACGGACTTACAACGGGGGCGGCACTGAAGCTTTCTTT.

This sequence joins TRBV27 and TRBJ2-5; 7 nucleotides match TRBD2. CDR3 length: 16 amino acids. CDR1 is MNHEY, CDR2 SMNVEV, per germline (reference sequence). V gave up 5 bases and J gave up 4 bases; unmatched junction bases: 13. The CDR3 DNA is TGTGCCAGCAGTCCTCTAGCGGCAACCCCTGGAGAGACCCAGTACTTC. Residues: CASSPLAATPGETQYF.

This clonotype occurred many times. This chain's CDR3 is CASRTIGTQETQYF. The CDR3 DNA reads as TGTGCCAGCAGAACAATCGGGACGCAAGAGACCCAGTACTTC. This chain links TRBV5-5 with TRBJ2-5; D tentatively reads TRBD1 or TRBD2 (5 bases each). The germline CDR1 and CDR2 sequences are SGHKS and YYEKEE (reference sequence). The CDR3 covers 14 residues. Trimming cost V 5 bases and J 2 bases, with 13 bases left between them.

This clonotype was recorded many times. The chain combines TRBV29-1 with TRBJ1-1; 7 nucleotides line up with TRBD1. CDR1 and CDR2 (germline): SQVTM, ANQGSEA. With 0 bases clipped from V and 3 bases from J, the junction kept 4 bases outside the gene matches. CDR3 size: 14 residues. CDR3 sequence: CSVEEDRVDTEAFF. DNA for the CDR3: TGCAGCGTTGAAGAAGACAGGGTGGACACTGAAGCTTTCTTT.

This clonotype was seen repeatedly, ten times or more. The V call is TRBV12-3 or TRBV12-4, the J call TRBJ2-5; TRBD2 aligns across 9 bases. This CDR3 is built from 15 residues. V lost 4 bases, J lost 2 bases, and 5 bases stayed unmatched. The CDR3 nucleotides are TGTGCCAGCAGTTATTTAGCGGGGGAGCAAGAGACCCAGTACTTC. Translating gives CASSYLAGEQETQYF.

This clonotype was seen many times. The V gene is TRBV28, the J gene TRBJ1-2, with no clear D. V was cut by 5 bases and J by 0 bases, with 13 bases left in between. The CDR3 length is 15 residues. Germline-derived CDR1 and CDR2 are MDHEN and SYDVKM. CDR3 coding DNA: TGTGCCAGCAGTCGACCACGGGCGTCTAACTATGGCTACACCTTC. Encoded protein: CASSRPRASNYGYTF.

The CDR3 coding sequence is TGTGCCACCAGCAGAGATCTATCGGGCACTGAAGCTTTCTTT. Its protein is CATSRDLSGTEAFF. The gene calls are TRBV15 and TRBJ1-1; the D is unclear. The CDR3 is 14 residues long. V lost 0 bases to trimming and J lost 4 bases, with 9 bases between them. Germline V CDR1 and CDR2: LNHNV, YYDKDF (reference sequence).

This clonotype was seen many times. CDR3 amino acids: CASTEMGDNQPQHF. The CDR3 nucleotides are TGCGCCAGCACCGAAATGGGAGACAATCAGCCCCAGCATTTT. The chain joins TRBV10-2 to TRBJ1-5; D uncertain. The CDR3 covers 14 residues. The V gene's germline CDR1 is WSHSY and CDR2 SAAADI. V lost 7 bases to trimming and J lost 3 bases, with 13 bases between them.

This clonotype was recorded many times. The chain couples TRBV7-9 to TRBJ2-7; D perhaps matches TRBD1 (6 bases). Germline values: CDR1 SEHNR, CDR2 FQNEAQ (reference sequence). There are 14 residues in the CDR3. V lost 3 bases and J 4 bases, leaving 13 bases between the germline ends. The CDR3 coding sequence is TGTGCCAGCAGCTTGCCTCTAGGACAGTACGAGCAGTACTTC. Protein: CASSLPLGQYEQYF. Supplemented by reference TRBV7-9 and TRBJ2-7, the full variable domain reads DTGVSQNPRHKITKRGQNVTFRCDPISEHNRLYWYRQTLGQGPEFLTYFQNEAQLEKSRLLSDRFSAERPKGSFSTLEIQRTEQGDSAMYLCASSLPLGQYEQYFGPGTRLTVT.

There are many counts of this clonotype. The gene calls are TRBV6-5 and TRBJ1-2; possibly TRBD1 for D (5 bases). Trimming took off 6 bases at V and 4 bases at J, with 21 bases between the two ends. Germline V gene data show CDR1 as MNHEY and CDR2 as SVGAGI. This CDR3 comprises 16 residues. CDR3 amino acids: CASRPPRGRGAYGYTF. The CDR3 coding sequence is TGTGCCAGCAGACCCCCCCGGGGCCGAGGGGCCTATGGCTACACCTTC.

This clonotype has only a few counts. V gene TRBV18 combines with J gene TRBJ1-2, with no clear D. V lost 4 bases and J 4 bases, leaving 13 bases between the germline ends. CDR3 length: 14 amino acids. CDR1 is KGHSH and CDR2 is LQKENI in the germline V gene. The CDR3 protein is CASSREEQPYGYTF. CDR3 in DNA: TGTGCCAGCTCACGGGAAGAACAGCCCTATGGCTACACCTTC.

Ten or more counts support this clonotype. The chain joins TRBV5-1 to TRBJ2-7; 9 bases line up with TRBD2. J lost 2 bases, V lost 0 bases, and 12 bases had no gene match. This CDR3 spans 18 amino acids. Germline CDR1 reads SGHRS; CDR2 reads YFSETQ. The DNA for the CDR3 is TGCGCCAGCAGCTTGGCCCCTAGCGGGGTTTACGGAACCTACGAGCAGTACTTC. Encoded protein: CASSLAPSGVYGTYEQYF.

This clonotype was seen many times. The V call is TRBV7-8, the J call TRBJ1-5; D uncertain. CDR1 is SGHVS, CDR2 FQNEAQ, per germline. The V gene lost 2 bases and the J gene lost 7 bases, with 18 bases spanning the gap. This CDR3 is built from 16 residues. The CDR3 bases are TGTGCCAGCAGCTTATTTAGCAGGAGAGTGGAGCAGCCCCAGCATTTT. Protein: CASSLFSRRVEQPQHF.

This clonotype was seen at least ten times. The rearrangement links TRBV7-2 to TRBJ2-5; possibly TRBD2 for D (7 bases). The germline V gene encodes CDR1 SGHTA and CDR2 FQGNSA. Trimming took 1 base from V and 4 from J, leaving 19 bases between them. This CDR3 is built from 17 residues. CDR3 sequence reads: CASSLVGEGGLRETQYF. The CDR3 coding sequence is TGTGCCAGCAGCTTAGTGGGGGAGGGGGGGTTACGAGAGACCCAGTACTTC.

This clonotype was counted many times. The CDR3 loop is CASSIYRGLPNQPQHF. The DNA for the CDR3 is TGTGCCAGTAGTATTTACAGGGGGCTCCCTAATCAGCCCCAGCATTTT. The chain is built from TRBV19 and TRBJ1-5; 9 bases agree with TRBD1. With V trimmed by 3 bases and J by 4 bases, 7 bases remained unmatched. Germline V gene sequence: CDR1 LNHDA, CDR2 SQIVND (reference sequence). This CDR3 is built from 16 residues.

The rearrangement links TRBV28 to TRBJ1-5; D is unclear. The CDR3 loop spans 14 amino acids. Germline V gene lookup returns CDR1 MDHEN and CDR2 SYDVKM. Trimming took off 3 bases at V and 6 bases at J, with 12 bases between the two ends. As DNA, the CDR3 is TGTGCCAGCAGTTTCTGGGAGGCCGGTCAGCCCCAGCATTTT. Amino acid sequence: CASSFWEAGQPQHF.

In its sample, this clonotype was seen many times. The chain recombines TRBV30 with TRBJ1-2; D gene unclear. The V gene's germline CDR1 is GTSNPN and CDR2 SVGIG (reference sequence). The V end was cut by 0 bases, the J end by 2 bases, with 7 bases between. The CDR3 runs to 13 residues. The CDR3 loop is CAWSVSENYGYTF. CDR3 nucleotide sequence: TGTGCCTGGAGTGTAAGTGAAAACTATGGCTACACCTTC.

This clonotype was recorded a few times. The chain has TRBV9 and TRBJ1-6; no firm D call. Germline V CDR1 and CDR2: SGDLS, YYNGEE. V shed 1 base and J shed 9 bases, with 14 bases lying between them. This CDR3 is 15 amino acids long. CDR3 sequence (DNA): TGTGCCAGCAGCGTACGGAGCGGGAGCGGTTCACCCCTCCACTTT. Translation: CASSVRSGSGSPLHF. Together with reference TRBV9 and TRBJ1-6, the CDR3 gives the full variable domain: DSGVTQTPKHLITATGQRVTLRCSPRSGDLSVYWYQQSLDQGLQFLIQYYNGEERAKGNILERFSAQQFPDLHSELNLSSLELGDSALYFCASSVRSGSGSPLHFGNGTRLTVT.

This clonotype was seen many times. The chain has TRBV7-2 and TRBJ2-7; D not resolved. From germline, CDR1 is SGHTA and CDR2 FQGNSA. V was clipped by 3 bases and J by 5 bases, with 5 bases between them. The CDR3 consists of 11 residues. Written as DNA, the CDR3 is TGTGCCAGCAGCTTCCACGACGAGCAGTACTTC. It yields the protein CASSFHDEQYF.

This clonotype has a count of ten or more. The chain uses TRBV6-5 and TRBJ1-5; D is possibly TRBD1 (5 bases). This CDR3 comprises 13 residues. Trimming removed 4 bases at V and 6 bases at J, with 10 bases between. The germline V gene encodes CDR1 MNHEY and CDR2 SVGAGI. The CDR3 protein is CASSWGGFQPQHF. The CDR3 DNA follows: TGTGCCAGCAGTTGGGGGGGGTTTCAGCCCCAGCATTTT.